This TCR beta chain was retrieved from a study of blood T cell repertoires in COVID-19. The method was immunoSEQ multiplex PCR; TCRdb's version includes in-frame clones alone and lacks a portion of them. The data show about 170,000 clones, about four fifths seen once. Germline loops: CDR1 MNHNY, CDR2 SVGAGI (reference sequence). CDR3 length: 16 amino acids. V trimming: 1 base; J trimming: 1 base; junction bases outside the gene matches: 2. The rearrangement links TRBV6-6 to TRBJ2-2; 8 bases fit TRBD1. The sequenced sample was peripheral blood. The TCR originated in a woman at least 80 years old with acute or convalescent COVID-19. CDR3 DNA: TGTGCCAGCAGTTACTTTGGACAGGGGAACACCGGGGAGCTGTTTTTT. Its protein is CASSYFGQGNTGELFF.